These 32 T cell receptor beta chains share one sample of origin, sequenced in a study of T cell changes during pregnancy in multiple sclerosis. Profiled with immunoSEQ multiplex PCR; TCRdb holds only in-frame clones, not every one. Of some 52,000 clones listed, 85% to 95% were seen once; the top ten hold 0.65% to 0.85%. Specimen: CD4+ T cells from peripheral blood mononuclear cells, collected in the third trimester of pregnancy. The receptors come from a female donor with multiple sclerosis, enrolled in a pregnancy study.

The gene calls are TRBV5-6 and TRBJ2-5; unclear D gene. This CDR3 is built from 12 residues. Germline V gene lookup returns CDR1 SGHDT and CDR2 YYEEEE. With 1 base removed from V and 7 bases from J, the gap between germline ends came to 8 bases. In DNA, the CDR3 is TGTGCCAGCAGCTTGCTGGTCGGGACCCAGTACTTC. Encoded protein: CASSLLVGTQYF.

The chain links TRBV5-6 to TRBJ2-7; D unclear. The CDR3 is 16 residues long. Germline loops: CDR1 SGHDT, CDR2 YYEEEE. Trimming shortened V by 1 base and J by 2 bases, and 16 bases separated the two germline ends. The CDR3 sequence: CASSLTTGSRPYEQYF. CDR3 nucleotide sequence: TGTGCCAGCAGCTTGACAACCGGGTCTAGGCCCTACGAGCAGTACTTC.

The chain couples TRBV7-2 to TRBJ2-5, with TRBD2 matching 10 bases. V trimming: 5 bases; J trimming: 6 bases; junction bases outside the gene matches: 9. The CDR3 contains 15 residues. Germline CDR1 is SGHTA and CDR2 is FQGNSA. The CDR3 is CASSPPGLAHKTQYF. CDR3 DNA sequence: TGTGCCAGCAGCCCGCCGGGACTAGCGCACAAGACCCAGTACTTC.

The chain links TRBV9 to TRBJ2-3; D is undetermined. CDR3 length: 15 residues. Germline-derived CDR1 and CDR2 are SGDLS and YYNGEE. The V and J ends lost 0 bases and 6 bases respectively, with 14 bases between them. The chain's CDR3 is CASSVAVSQSDTQYF. The DNA of the CDR3 is TGTGCCAGCAGCGTAGCGGTTAGCCAGTCCGATACGCAGTATTTT.

CDR3 loop: CASSQEGQGARNTEAFF. The CDR3 coding sequence is TGCGCCAGCAGCCAAGAAGGGCAGGGGGCTCGGAACACTGAAGCTTTCTTT. This sequence joins TRBV4-3 and TRBJ1-1; 8 nucleotides agree with TRBD1. After removal of 0 bases from V and 1 base from J, the junction contained 7 bases not matched to a gene. CDR3 length: 17 amino acids. CDR1 is LGHNA, CDR2 YSLEER, per germline.

The chain uses TRBV7-3 and TRBJ2-3, with D possibly matching TRBD1 (5 bases). Germline lookup yields CDR1 SGHTA and CDR2 FQGTGA. The CDR3 extends over 14 amino acids. The V gene lost 5 bases and the J gene lost 1 base, with 10 bases spanning the gap. This CDR3 reads CASSPQQGTDTQYF. For the CDR3, the DNA is TGTGCCAGCAGCCCTCAACAGGGCACAGATACGCAGTATTTT.

The CDR3 region has the DNA TGTGCCAGCAGCGAAGGGACAATTGTAGCCAAAAACATTCAGTACTTC. Translation: CASSEGTIVAKNIQYF. The chain is built from TRBV7-2 and TRBJ2-4; D possibly corresponds to TRBD1 (6 bases). The CDR3 runs 16 residues. Germline V CDR1 and CDR2: SGHTA, FQGNSA. Between the trimmed V and J ends, which lost 5 bases and 0 bases, there was a span of 14 bases.

This clone is a singleton in its sample. V usage is TRBV5-5 and J usage is TRBJ2-1, with D unresolved. Germline assignment: CDR1 SGHKS and CDR2 YYEKEE (reference sequence). V lost 1 base, J lost 5 bases, and 16 bases lay in between. CDR3 length: 16 residues. The CDR3 sequence is CASSLQAARQNNEQFF. CDR3 nucleotide sequence: TGTGCCAGCAGCTTGCAGGCAGCTCGGCAGAACAATGAGCAGTTCTTC.

The chain recombines TRBV19 with TRBJ1-1, with TRBD1 identical over 8 bases. V lost 5 bases, J lost 2 bases, and 10 bases stayed unmatched. Germline assignment: CDR1 LNHDA and CDR2 SQIVND (reference sequence). The CDR3 has 16 amino acids. CDR3 sequence (DNA): TGTGCCAGTAGTTCTCGGACAGGGACGGGAAACACTGAAGCTTTCTTT. Protein product: CASSSRTGTGNTEAFF.

The rearrangement joins TRBV5-4 to TRBJ1-4; D might be TRBD1 (5 bases). Trimming cost V 5 bases and J 8 bases, with 16 bases left between them. The CDR3 has 14 residues. In germline, CDR1 is SGHNT, CDR2 YYREEE (reference sequence). The CDR3 DNA sequence: TGTGCCAGCAGTGACGGGGGTCAAAAGGAAAAACTGTTTTTT. Encoded protein: CASSDGGQKEKLFF. Complete variable domain (other parts from reference TRBV5-4 and TRBJ1-4): ETGVTQSPTHLIKTRGQQVTLRCSSQSGHNTVSWYQQALGQGPQFIFQYYREEENGRGNFPPRFSGLQFPNYSSELNVNALELDDSALYLCASSDGGQKEKLFFGSGTQLSVL.

This chain joins TRBV4-2 and TRBJ2-2, with 14 bases lining up with TRBD2. V trimming: 1 base; J trimming: 6 bases; junction bases outside the gene matches: 4. The germline V gene encodes CDR1 LGHNA and CDR2 YNFKEQ. The CDR3 covers 17 residues. CDR3: CASSQGGLAGEAGELFF. The DNA for the CDR3 is TGTGCCAGCAGCCAAGGGGGACTAGCGGGGGAAGCCGGGGAGCTGTTTTTT.

The chain joins TRBV6-5 to TRBJ2-7, with a weak D call TRBD1 (5 bases). Germline CDR1 reads MNHEY; CDR2 reads SVGAGI. The germline V and J ends were trimmed by 3 bases and 3 bases, with 9 bases remaining between them. The CDR3 length is 13 residues. The CDR3 loop reads CASSYRQSYEQYF. CDR3 DNA: TGTGCCAGCAGTTATCGACAGAGCTACGAGCAGTACTTC.

V and J are TRBV2 and TRBJ1-2; the D gene is possibly TRBD1 (6 bases). The germline gives CDR1 SNHLY, CDR2 FYNNEI. Trimming removed 8 bases at V and 6 bases at J, with 19 bases between. The CDR3 loop spans 14 amino acids. The chain's CDR3 is CASGKVEGGDGYTF. In nucleotides, the CDR3 is TGTGCCAGCGGAAAGGTGGAGGGGGGGGATGGCTACACCTTC.

The chain combines TRBV5-1 with TRBJ2-7, with D possibly TRBD2 on 5 matching bases. The CDR3 consists of 15 residues. V shed 4 bases and J shed 9 bases, with 23 bases lying between them. CDR1 and CDR2 from the germline V gene are SGHRS and YFSETQ. Written as DNA, the CDR3 is TGCGCCAGCAGCGCGCCGACGGACCCCCCCGAGGGGCAGTACTTC. Translated: CASSAPTDPPEGQYF.

The chain has TRBV27 and TRBJ1-1; D is unresolved. Per germline, CDR1 MNHEY and CDR2 SMNVEV (reference sequence). The length of the CDR3 is 13 residues. V was cut by 5 bases and J by 3 bases, with 10 bases left in between. CDR3 sequence (DNA): TGTGCCAGCAGTCCCCGACGGGACACTGAAGCTTTCTTT. Residues: CASSPRRDTEAFF.

V gene TRBV2 combines with J gene TRBJ1-1; D is perhaps TRBD1 (6 bases). V lost 6 bases to trimming and J lost 0 bases, with 14 bases between them. The CDR3 is 15 residues long. Germline CDR1 SNHLY, CDR2 FYNNEI. The CDR3 reads CASRRQGIMNTEAFF. The CDR3 DNA follows: TGTGCCAGCAGGCGGCAGGGGATAATGAACACTGAAGCTTTCTTT.

The rearrangement joins TRBV6-6 to TRBJ1-2; 8 bases align to TRBD1. CDR3 length: 13 residues. The V and J ends lost 5 bases and 4 bases, in that order; junction bases with no gene match: 3. The germline V gene has CDR1 MNHNY and CDR2 SVGAGI (reference sequence). The CDR3 nucleotides are TGTGCCAGCAGTGCAGGGGGCTTCTATGGCTACACCTTC. This codes for CASSAGGFYGYTF.

The V gene is TRBV18, the J gene TRBJ2-5; D gene unclear. CDR1 is KGHSH, CDR2 LQKENI, per germline. The V gene lost 4 bases and the J gene lost 0 bases, with 6 bases spanning the gap. The CDR3 sequence is 13 residues long. The CDR3 spells CASSLLYQETQYF. CDR3 DNA: TGTGCCAGCTCACTTCTGTACCAAGAGACCCAGTACTTC.

The rearrangement links TRBV5-4 to TRBJ1-3, with D perhaps matching TRBD1 (6 bases). There are 14 residues in the CDR3. The germline V and J ends were trimmed by 0 bases and 4 bases, with 8 bases remaining between them. Germline V gives CDR1 SGHNT, CDR2 YYREEE (reference sequence). The DNA of the CDR3 is TGTGCCAGCAGCTTGGGGACAGAGGGAAACACCATATATTTT. This translates into CASSLGTEGNTIYF. The whole variable domain, remainder taken from reference TRBV5-4 and TRBJ1-3, is ETGVTQSPTHLIKTRGQQVTLRCSSQSGHNTVSWYQQALGQGPQFIFQYYREEENGRGNFPPRFSGLQFPNYSSELNVNALELDDSALYLCASSLGTEGNTIYFGEGSWLTVV.

This chain connects TRBV7-6 to TRBJ2-3, with 7 bases identical to TRBD2. Per the germline V gene, CDR1 is SGHVS and CDR2 is FNYEAQ. The CDR3 covers 14 residues. The trim removed 5 bases at V and 4 bases at J, leaving 6 bases unmatched. CDR3 nucleotides: TGTGCCAGCAGCAAACGACTAGCACCAGATACGCAGTATTTT. Encoded protein: CASSKRLAPDTQYF.

V usage is TRBV5-5 and J usage is TRBJ1-2, with D unclear. Germline V gene data show CDR1 as SGHKS and CDR2 as YYEKEE (reference sequence). V lost 5 bases and J lost 3, with 17 bases in between. The CDR3 covers 15 residues. The CDR3 bases are TGTGCCAGCAGATCGATGGCGCAGGTCGACTATGGCTACACCTTC. Amino acids: CASRSMAQVDYGYTF.

The rearrangement joins TRBV7-2 to TRBJ2-5; 7 bases line up with TRBD2. The CDR3 has 15 amino acids. Trimming cost V 3 bases and J 2 bases; bases outside gene matches: 6. Germline V lookup: CDR1 SGHTA, CDR2 FQGNSA. As DNA, the CDR3 is TGTGCCAGCAGCTTTCAAGCGGGGCGACAAGAGACCCAGTACTTC. It yields the protein CASSFQAGRQETQYF.

This chain connects TRBV27 to TRBJ2-7, with 10 bases matching TRBD1. Germline V gene lookup returns CDR1 MNHEY and CDR2 SMNVEV (reference sequence). The CDR3 extends over 17 amino acids. J lost 6 bases, V lost 2 bases, and 13 bases had no gene match. CDR3 sequence reads: CASSLIIPGTGVGEQYF. The CDR3 DNA follows: TGTGCCAGCAGTTTAATAATTCCAGGGACAGGGGTTGGCGAGCAGTACTTC.

V gene TRBV9 combines with J gene TRBJ2-1; D may be TRBD2 (7 bases). The CDR3 runs 16 residues. Trimming cost V 0 bases and J 6 bases, with 16 bases left between them. Germline CDR1 is SGDLS and CDR2 is YYNGEE. The CDR3 region has the DNA TGTGCCAGCAGCGTAGACCCGCGGGGGCTTAGCAATGAGCAGTTCTTC. It translates to CASSVDPRGLSNEQFF.

V usage is TRBV9 and J usage is TRBJ2-7; 7 bases match TRBD1. J lost 0 bases, V lost 3 bases, and 3 bases had no gene match. The CDR3 runs to 14 residues. The germline V gene has CDR1 SGDLS and CDR2 YYNGEE. The CDR3 here is CASSAGQSSYEQYF. The CDR3 nucleotides read TGTGCCAGCAGCGCGGGACAGAGCTCCTACGAGCAGTACTTC.

The J gene is TRBJ2-7, the V gene TRBV2; a weak D match, TRBD1 (5 bases). Trimming shortened V by 11 bases and J by 5 bases, and 22 bases separated the two germline ends. The germline V gene has CDR1 SNHLY and CDR2 FYNNEI. The CDR3 has 14 amino acids. The CDR3 region has the DNA TGTGCCGCCCTACCTGGCAGGGTTAGTCACGAGCAGTACTTC. It translates to CAALPGRVSHEQYF.

This sequence joins TRBV4-3 and TRBJ2-1; possibly TRBD2 for D (5 bases). This CDR3 region has 19 residues. Trimming took off 1 base at V and 7 bases at J, with 26 bases between the two ends. Germline V gene data show CDR1 as LGHNA and CDR2 as YSLEER. The CDR3 sequence: CASSQVSVLRGKSRNEQFF. In DNA, the CDR3 is TGCGCCAGCAGCCAAGTATCGGTTTTGCGAGGGAAAAGTAGGAATGAGCAGTTCTTC.

V and J are TRBV7-6 and TRBJ2-5; D remains unclear. This CDR3 has 14 amino acids. The V gene lost 2 bases and the J gene lost 2 bases, with 9 bases spanning the gap. The germline gives CDR1 SGHVS, CDR2 FNYEAQ. In DNA, the CDR3 is TGTGCCAGCAGCTTATCCTCCGTACAAGAGACCCAGTACTTC. Translating it yields CASSLSSVQETQYF.

This chain links TRBV2 with TRBJ2-7; TRBD2 aligns across 14 bases. CDR3 size: 16 residues. After removal of 6 bases from V and 3 bases from J, the junction contained 7 bases not matched to a gene. CDR1 SNHLY and CDR2 FYNNEI come from the germline V gene. The CDR3 DNA follows: TGTGCCAGCAGCGGAGGGACTAGCGGGGGATACTACGAGCAGTACTTC. Protein: CASSGGTSGGYYEQYF.

The chain combines TRBV14 with TRBJ1-1, with D possibly TRBD1 on 5 matching bases. The CDR3 sequence is 16 residues long. Trimming pared 0 bases from V and 3 bases from J, leaving 14 bases between. Germline CDR1 SGHDN, CDR2 FVKESK. CDR3 sequence: CASSQELWEGDTEAFF. CDR3 bases: TGTGCCAGCAGCCAAGAACTTTGGGAAGGGGACACTGAAGCTTTCTTT.

This sequence joins TRBV19 and TRBJ1-2; D call uncertain. The CDR3 is 15 amino acids. Trimming pared 1 base from V and 0 bases from J, leaving 9 bases between. Germline V gene lookup returns CDR1 LNHDA and CDR2 SQIVND (reference sequence). CDR3 region: CASSIARTANYGYTF. The CDR3 DNA follows: TGTGCCAGTAGTATAGCTCGGACTGCTAACTATGGCTACACCTTC.

The chain combines TRBV5-4 with TRBJ1-2; maybe TRBD1 (6 bases). The V end was cut by 6 bases, the J end by 6 bases, with 18 bases between. CDR3 length: 14 residues. Per the germline V gene, CDR1 is SGHNT and CDR2 is YYREEE (reference sequence). CDR3: CASKYMGAPDGYTF. The DNA for the CDR3 is TGTGCCAGCAAGTATATGGGGGCCCCCGATGGCTACACCTTC.